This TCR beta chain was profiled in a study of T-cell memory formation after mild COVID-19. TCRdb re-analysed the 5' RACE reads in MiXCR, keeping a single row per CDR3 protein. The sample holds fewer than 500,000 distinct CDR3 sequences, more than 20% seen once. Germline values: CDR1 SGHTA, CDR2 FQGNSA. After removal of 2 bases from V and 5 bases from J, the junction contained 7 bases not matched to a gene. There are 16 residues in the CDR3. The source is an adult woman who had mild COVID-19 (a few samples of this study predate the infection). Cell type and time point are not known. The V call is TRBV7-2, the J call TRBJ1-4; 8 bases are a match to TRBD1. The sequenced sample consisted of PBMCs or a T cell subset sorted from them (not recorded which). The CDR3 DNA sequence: TGTGCCAGCAGCTTAAGCCGGGACAGGCGCAATGAAAAACTGTTTTTT. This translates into CASSLSRDRRNEKLFF.